A single T cell receptor beta chain is shown here with its context. Its antigen is as yet unknown. Repertoires were sampled repeatedly during chemoradiotherapy. The sample is drawn from a study of chemoradiotherapy in HPV16-positive cancers. About the study: Candidate HPV-specific T-cell clones and common TCR motifs came from functional assays in a couple of HPV16-positive patients. Overall study results and limits: Candidate HPV-specific clones and E7-related TCR motifs grew in tumor during treatment. Only a couple of HPV16-positive patients supplied the functional HPV-specificity definition.

The protocol was immunoSEQ multiplex PCR, while the TCRdb copy is restricted to in-frame clones and leaves out a portion. The sample has fewer than 40,000 clones; 92% are singletons. The sequencing used blood, collected from a patient who underwent chemoradiotherapy. The sequence was collected from a human donor with HPV-associated anogenital cancer.

The CDR3 DNA reads as TGCGCCAGCAGCCAGCCTAGCGGGGGCCGAAACAATGAGCAGTTCTTC. This sequence encodes CASSQPSGGRNNEQFF. The chain combines TRBV4-1 with TRBJ2-1, with 10 bases matching TRBD2. Losses at the gene ends were 3 bases for V and 5 bases for J; bases not matched to a gene: 7. Germline-derived CDR1 and CDR2 are MGHRA and YSYEKL. CDR3 size: 16 residues.